Shown below are 17 T cell receptor beta chains from a single sample sequenced in a study of post-analysis software for immune sequencing data. Built from TCR beta cDNA, the libraries had unique molecular identifiers in them. Each CDR3 protein gets one entry after TCRdb re-called the PCR reads with MiXCR. The sample yields about 560,000 distinct CDR3 sequences, about 44% seen once. These receptors lack a known antigen. General study points: About five TRBV segments were more frequent in patients than controls; TRBV5-6, TRBV5-1 and TRBV20-1 belonged to this group.

Material: blood. The receptors shown here come from a girl under 18 with multiple sclerosis.

The CDR3 region is CASSQEGNSYEQYF. In nucleotides, the CDR3 is TGTGCCAGCAGCCAAGAAGGTAACTCCTACGAGCAGTACTTC. The chain joins TRBV4-2 to TRBJ2-7; D not resolved. With 0 bases removed from V and 0 bases from J, the gap between germline ends came to 6 bases. This CDR3 region has 14 residues. The V gene's germline CDR1 is LGHNA and CDR2 YNFKEQ.

The chain joins TRBV4-1 to TRBJ1-2; possible D gene TRBD1, 5 bases. The CDR3 totals 14 residues. Germline loops: CDR1 MGHRA, CDR2 YSYEKL. V was cut by 6 bases and J by 5 bases, with 16 bases left in between. The CDR3 DNA is TGCGCCAGCAGTCCGGGACGGAGAGGTTATGGCTACACCTTC. Translated: CASSPGRRGYGYTF.

This clonotype occurred a few times. The V gene is TRBV12-3 or TRBV12-4, the J gene TRBJ2-3; 8 nucleotides line up with TRBD2. This CDR3 comprises 15 residues. J lost 1 base, V lost 6 bases, and 6 bases had no gene match. CDR3 bases: TGTGCCAGCAGCCTGAGCGGGAGTGGCACAGATACGCAGTATTTT. It encodes CASSLSGSGTDTQYF.

The sample holds a few counts of this clonotype. V is TRBV9 and J is TRBJ2-5; D possibly matches TRBD1 or TRBD2 (5 bases each). CDR1 SGDLS and CDR2 YYNGEE come from the germline V gene. This CDR3 contains 15 residues. Trimming took 0 bases from V and 1 from J, leaving 10 bases between them. Here the CDR3 DNA reads TGTGCCAGCAGCGTAGCTTCAGGGACCCAAGAGACCCAGTACTTC. Protein: CASSVASGTQETQYF.

The chain joins TRBV25-1 to TRBJ2-1; no firm D call. This CDR3 is 16 amino acids long. The ends were cut back, 3 bases at V and 8 bases at J, with 20 bases in the middle. The germline gives CDR1 MGHDK, CDR2 SYGVNS. The CDR3 here is CASSDSRAIGRDEQFF. In DNA form, the CDR3 reads TGTGCCAGCAGTGATTCTAGGGCTATCGGCCGGGATGAGCAGTTCTTC.

This clonotype turned up a few times. V and J are TRBV12-3 or TRBV12-4 and TRBJ2-7; 7 bases agree with TRBD2. V lost 0 bases, J lost 0 bases, and 2 bases stayed unmatched. The CDR3 extends over 15 amino acids. CDR3 protein: CASSLARDYSYEQYF. CDR3 in DNA: TGTGCCAGCAGTTTAGCCCGGGACTACTCCTACGAGCAGTACTTC.

This clonotype occurred a few times. The chain combines TRBV5-6 with TRBJ1-1; 11 nucleotides match TRBD1. Germline V gene data show CDR1 as SGHDT and CDR2 as YYEEEE. The CDR3 extends over 16 amino acids. Trimming removed 0 bases from V and 4 bases from J; junction bases left unmatched: 5. This CDR3 reads CASSLGTGGGGTEAFF. CDR3 in DNA: TGTGCCAGCAGCTTGGGGACAGGGGGCGGAGGCACTGAAGCTTTCTTT.

This clonotype was counted only a few times. V and J are TRBV10-3 and TRBJ2-5; TRBD2 might be the D (5 bases). The J call may be mistaken, given a closer DNA end match to TRBJ2-7. Germline lookup yields CDR1 ENHRY and CDR2 SYGVKD. CDR3 size: 13 residues. In DNA form, the CDR3 reads TGTGCCACCTCCAGCGGCCCTCTCGCCGAGCAGTACTTC. Residues: CATSSGPLAEQYF.

This clonotype has just a few counts. The chain couples TRBV20-1 to TRBJ1-2, with 7 bases matching TRBD1. In germline, CDR1 is DFQATT, CDR2 SNEGSKA (reference sequence). This CDR3 has 14 residues. V shed 6 bases and J 4 bases; nucleotides not matched to a gene: 11. The CDR3 DNA reads as TGCAGTGCCGACTCCCACAGGGGTTCCTATGGCTACACCTTC. This sequence encodes CSADSHRGSYGYTF.

The V and J genes are TRBV3-1 and TRBJ2-1, with 14 bases identical to TRBD2. CDR1 and CDR2 (germline): LGHDT, YNNKEL (reference sequence). The J segment lost 7 bases and the V segment lost 3 bases, leaving 8 bases of the junction unmatched. This CDR3 has 17 residues. As DNA, the CDR3 is TGTGCCAGCAGCCATCGGACCGGGACTAGCGGGAGTAATGAGCAGTTCTTC. This gives the protein CASSHRTGTSGSNEQFF.

This chain uses TRBV10-3 with TRBJ2-5; 9 positions match TRBD2. The V gene end was trimmed by 2 bases and the J gene end by 2 bases; junction bases not matched to a gene: 9. CDR3 length: 17 amino acids. Germline values: CDR1 ENHRY, CDR2 SYGVKD. In DNA, the CDR3 is TGTGCCATCAGTGAGCCCAGAGGCGCGGGAGGGCAAGAGACCCAGTACTTC. The encoded protein is CAISEPRGAGGQETQYF.

This clonotype has more than one count but fewer than ten. V and J are TRBV12-3 or TRBV12-4 and TRBJ1-1; D is uncertain. V shed 1 base and J shed 3 bases, with 9 bases lying between them. There are 14 residues in the CDR3. CDR3: CASSLEWGYTEAFF. The CDR3 bases are TGTGCCAGCAGTTTAGAATGGGGTTACACTGAAGCTTTCTTT.

The chain combines TRBV12-3 or TRBV12-4 with TRBJ1-1; no definite D call. CDR3 length equals 14 residues. V lost 4 bases and J lost 6, with 15 bases in between. The CDR3 sequence: CASSSNINHAEAFF. Written as DNA, the CDR3 is TGTGCCAGCAGTTCGAACATCAACCACGCTGAAGCTTTCTTT.

In its sample, this clonotype was seen a few times. The chain carries TRBV6-2 or TRBV6-3 and TRBJ2-7; 9 nucleotides match TRBD1. This CDR3 has 17 amino acids. The germline V gene has CDR1 MNHEY and CDR2 SVGEGT. The ends lost 2 bases at V and 0 bases at J; junction bases unmatched: 8. This CDR3 is CASSYHQGQGFSYEQYF. The CDR3, as DNA: TGTGCCAGCAGTTACCATCAGGGACAGGGATTCTCCTACGAGCAGTACTTC.

V gene TRBV11-3 combines with J gene TRBJ2-1, with D perhaps TRBD1 (6 bases). The V end was cut by 5 bases, the J end by 0 bases, with 11 bases between. CDR3 length: 15 residues. The germline V gene has CDR1 SGHNT and CDR2 YENEEA. In nucleotides, the CDR3 is TGTGCCAGCAGCACACGGACAGTCTCCTACAATGAGCAGTTCTTC. Translating gives CASSTRTVSYNEQFF.

The genes are TRBV5-8 and TRBJ2-7; no reliable D call. V lost 4 bases, J lost 4 bases, and 9 bases lay in between. CDR3 length equals 12 residues. CDR1 and CDR2 (germline): SGHTS, YDEGEE. The CDR3 region has the DNA TGTGCCAGCAGCGCTACAGCTTACGAGCAGTACTTC. It yields the protein CASSATAYEQYF.

The chain is built from TRBV4-1 and TRBJ2-1; 10 bases fit TRBD2. The CDR3 totals 18 residues. The V and J ends lost 0 bases and 0 bases, in that order; junction bases with no gene match: 5. Germline-derived CDR1 and CDR2 are MGHRA and YSYEKL. CDR3 nucleotide sequence: TGCGCCAGCAGCCAAGACGGACTAGCGGTCAGCTCCTACAATGAGCAGTTCTTC. Its translation is CASSQDGLAVSSYNEQFF.